Shown below are 5 T cell receptor beta chains from a single sample sequenced in a study of T cell responses to AZD1222 COVID-19 vaccine. The assay was immunoSEQ multiplex PCR, and TCRdb's table has in-frame clones only and misses some. The table shows about 99,000 clones, with 70% to 90% occurring only once. The sequencing here drew on peripheral blood, taken on day 0 of AZD1222 vaccination. These receptors came from an adult in good health.

The rearrangement uses TRBV5-1 and TRBJ2-1; 14 bases match TRBD2. The CDR3 length is 15 residues. Germline V gene data show CDR1 as SGHRS and CDR2 as YFSETQ. The J segment lost 9 bases and the V segment lost 5 bases, leaving 7 bases of the junction unmatched. For the CDR3, the DNA is TGCGCCAGCAGAAGACTAGCGGGGGGGCAGAGTGAGCAGTTCTTC. It is translated as CASRRLAGGQSEQFF.

The sample holds a few counts of this clone. V is TRBV30 and J is TRBJ2-2, with D possibly TRBD2 on 5 matching bases. The length of the CDR3 is 12 residues. Germline-derived CDR1 and CDR2 are GTSNPN and SVGIG (reference sequence). With 2 bases removed from V and 5 bases from J, the gap between germline ends came to 6 bases. CDR3 loop: CAWSRGTGELFF. CDR3 coding DNA: TGTGCCTGGAGTAGAGGGACCGGGGAGCTGTTTTTT.

The chain is built from TRBV15 and TRBJ1-6; D is unresolved. The V gene's germline CDR1 is LNHNV and CDR2 YYDKDF (reference sequence). Trimming removed 0 bases from V and 10 bases from J, with 10 bases in between. CDR3 length equals 14 residues. CDR3 region: CATSRDTVTSPLHF. CDR3 nucleotides: TGTGCCACCAGCAGAGATACGGTGACCTCACCCCTCCACTTT.

This clone was observed a single time. The V gene is TRBV7-2, the J gene TRBJ2-3, with D unclear. The CDR3 loop spans 15 amino acids. Germline CDR1 SGHTA, CDR2 FQGNSA. V dropped 5 bases and J dropped 3 bases, with 15 bases sitting between them. The CDR3 loop reads CASSPLRRKTDTQYF. CDR3 DNA sequence: TGTGCCAGCAGCCCCCTCCGGAGAAAAACAGATACGCAGTATTTT.

This clone was recorded once. The chain has TRBV19 and TRBJ1-1, with no clear D. Trimming shortened V by 0 bases and J by 0 bases, and 8 bases separated the two germline ends. Germline V gene sequence: CDR1 LNHDA, CDR2 SQIVND (reference sequence). This CDR3 spans 15 amino acids. CDR3 region: CASSIEGWMNTEAFF. In DNA, the CDR3 is TGTGCCAGTAGTATAGAGGGGTGGATGAACACTGAAGCTTTCTTT.